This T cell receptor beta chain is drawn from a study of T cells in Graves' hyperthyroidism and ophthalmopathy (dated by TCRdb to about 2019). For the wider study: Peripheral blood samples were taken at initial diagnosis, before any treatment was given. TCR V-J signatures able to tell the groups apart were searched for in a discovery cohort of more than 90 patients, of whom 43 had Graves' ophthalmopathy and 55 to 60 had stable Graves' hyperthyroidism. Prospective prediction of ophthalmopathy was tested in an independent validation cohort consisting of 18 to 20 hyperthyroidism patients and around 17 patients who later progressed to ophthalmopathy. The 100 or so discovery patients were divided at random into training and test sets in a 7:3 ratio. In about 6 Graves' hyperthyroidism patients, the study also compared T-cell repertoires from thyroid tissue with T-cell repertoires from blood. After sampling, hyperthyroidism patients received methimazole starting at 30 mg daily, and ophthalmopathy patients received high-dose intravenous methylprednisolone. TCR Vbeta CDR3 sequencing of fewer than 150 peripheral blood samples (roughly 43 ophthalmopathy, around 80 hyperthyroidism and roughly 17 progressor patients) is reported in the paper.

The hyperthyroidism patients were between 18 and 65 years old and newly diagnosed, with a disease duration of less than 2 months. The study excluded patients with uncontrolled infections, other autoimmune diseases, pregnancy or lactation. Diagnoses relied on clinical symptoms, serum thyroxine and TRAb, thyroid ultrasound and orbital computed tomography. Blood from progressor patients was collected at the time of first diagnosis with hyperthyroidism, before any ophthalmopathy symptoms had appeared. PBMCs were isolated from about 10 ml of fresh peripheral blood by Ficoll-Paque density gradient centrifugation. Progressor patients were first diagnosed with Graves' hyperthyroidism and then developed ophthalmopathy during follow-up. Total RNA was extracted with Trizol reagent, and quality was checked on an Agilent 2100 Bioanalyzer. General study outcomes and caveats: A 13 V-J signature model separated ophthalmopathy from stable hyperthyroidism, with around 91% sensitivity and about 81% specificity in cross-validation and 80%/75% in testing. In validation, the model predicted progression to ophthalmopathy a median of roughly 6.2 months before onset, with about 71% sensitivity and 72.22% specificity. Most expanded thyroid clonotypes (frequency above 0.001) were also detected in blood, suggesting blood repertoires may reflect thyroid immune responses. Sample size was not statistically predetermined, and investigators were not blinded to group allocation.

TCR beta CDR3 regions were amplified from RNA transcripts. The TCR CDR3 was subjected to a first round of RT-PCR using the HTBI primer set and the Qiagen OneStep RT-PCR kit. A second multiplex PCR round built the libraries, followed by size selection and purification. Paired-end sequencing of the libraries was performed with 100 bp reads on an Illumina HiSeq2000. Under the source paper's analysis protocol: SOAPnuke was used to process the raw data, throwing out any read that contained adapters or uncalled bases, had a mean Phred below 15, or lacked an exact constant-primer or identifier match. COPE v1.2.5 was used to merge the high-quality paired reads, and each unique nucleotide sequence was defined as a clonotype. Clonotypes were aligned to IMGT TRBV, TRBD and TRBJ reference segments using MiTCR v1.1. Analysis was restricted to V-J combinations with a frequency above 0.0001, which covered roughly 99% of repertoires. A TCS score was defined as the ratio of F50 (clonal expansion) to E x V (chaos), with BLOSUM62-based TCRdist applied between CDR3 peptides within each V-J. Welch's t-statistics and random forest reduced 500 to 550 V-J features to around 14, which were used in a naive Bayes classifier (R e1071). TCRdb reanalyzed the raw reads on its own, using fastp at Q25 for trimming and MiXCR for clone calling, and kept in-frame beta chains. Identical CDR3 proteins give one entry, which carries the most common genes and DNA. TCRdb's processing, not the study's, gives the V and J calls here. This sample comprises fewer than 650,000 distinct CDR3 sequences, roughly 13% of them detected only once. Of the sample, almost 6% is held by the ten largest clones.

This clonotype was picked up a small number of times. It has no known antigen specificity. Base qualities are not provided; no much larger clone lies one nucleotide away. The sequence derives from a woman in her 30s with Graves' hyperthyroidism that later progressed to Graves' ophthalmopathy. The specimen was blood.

At the DNA level, the sequence is TGTGCCAGTAGTATTGGGGGGCCCTCCTACAATGAGCAGTTCTTC. This codes for CASSIGGPSYNEQFF. The chain couples TRBV19 to TRBJ2-1; the D element could tentatively be TRBD1 or TRBD2, as 6 bases agree for each. Per the germline V gene (reference sequence), LNHDA is the CDR1 and SQIVND is the CDR2. Trimming costs V 3 bases and J 0 bases, and their ends lie 9 bases apart. The CDR3 starts with the cysteine, ends with the phenylalanine, and has 15 residues. Only CDR3 DNA is held: 45 bases, read in frame from base 1.